This T cell receptor beta chain was identified in a study of shared clonotypes between healthy human individuals. Study-wide context: A donor's plate count was three for CD4 naive and three for CD4 memory; CD8 naive had two and CD8 memory one. Overall study results and limits: Represented diversity (both genetic and exposure-history) was limited by the small number of donors.

This clone has at least ten counts. The antigen remains undetermined. Everyone who donated was a Caucasian adult who lived in Nashville, Tennessee. The repertoire was sequenced with immunoSEQ multiplex PCR; TCRdb's copy has only in-frame clones and lacks some. Found here are 1 million to 1.3 million clones, 75% to 80% of them singletons; the top ten hold roughly 0.55%. Sequencing used memory CD4+ T cells from PBMCs. Subset in this sample: CD45RA-negative fraction. This TCR was recovered from a man between 18 and 29 years old in good health. Some clones in this sample may be carry-over from other donors' samples.

The CDR3 is CASSSASGSPEQYF. The CDR3 DNA follows: TGCGCCAGCAGCTCGGCTAGCGGGAGCCCCGAGCAGTACTTC. The chain recombines TRBV5-1 with TRBJ2-7; TRBD2 agrees at 10 bases. With 3 bases clipped from V and 6 bases from J, the junction kept 6 bases outside the gene matches. Germline loops: CDR1 SGHRS, CDR2 YFSETQ. This CDR3 has 14 amino acids.